Listed here are 16 T cell receptor delta chains from one sample, sequenced in a study of gamma-delta chains in newborns, infants, children. TCRdb fed the reads to CATT. This sample has about 780 delta-chain clones, with more than 1% found just once. Source material: blood. Receptors were obtained from a child in good health.

This clone was observed a handful of times. The protein TCRdb lists belongs to a much larger clone and differs from this DNA's translation at residue 4, which points to a read error; the protein shown is made from the DNA. The chain links TRDV2 to TRDJ3; no clear D gene. Germline CDR1 is GEAIGNYY and CDR2 is EKD. This CDR3 has 20 amino acids. The CDR3 protein is CACYTLKRIPSSWDTRQMFF. The CDR3 bases are TGTGCCTGTTACACCTTGAAGCGGATTCCAAGCTCCTGGGACACCCGACAGATGTTTTTC.

This clone was seen a handful of times. Only one base separates this from a far larger clonotype, so it likely reflects a read error. The chain combines TRDV2 with TRDJ1; TRDD3 agrees at 11 bases. The V gene's germline CDR1 is GEAIGNYY and CDR2 EKD. The CDR3 has 18 residues. The CDR3 loop reads CACDPLVGGYGYTDKPIF. The CDR3 region has the DNA TGTGCCTGTGACCCTCTAGTTGGGGGATACGGGTACACCGATAAACCCATCTTT.

In its sample, this clone ranks as large. This clone may be a read error of a much larger clone one base away. Different DNA sequences within this sample yield the same CDR3. The V gene is TRDV2, the J gene TRDJ1; 11 bases fit TRDD3. V was pared by 7 bases and J by 0 bases, with 15 bases of the junction left unmatched. This CDR3 contains 18 residues. CDR1 GEAIGNYY and CDR2 EKD come from the germline V gene. The CDR3 nucleotides read TGTGCCTGCGACCCTCTAGTTGGGGGATACGGGTACACCGATAAACTCATCTTT. This codes for CACDPLVGGYGYTDKLIF.

In regard to this clone: A far larger clone is one nucleotide away, so this likely arose from a read error. Other DNA sequences in this sample translate to the same CDR3. The chain employs TRDV1 and TRDJ3; TRDD3 matches 11 bases. The CDR3 loop spans 23 amino acids. Trimming took 1 base from V and 3 from J; bases not matched to a gene: 17. Germline V gene lookup returns CDR1 TSWWSYY and CDR2 QGS. CDR3 DNA: TGTGCTCTTGGGGAACGGGCTTCCTCCGTACTGGGGGATATTTTCTGGGACACCCGACAGATGTTTTTC. Translating it yields CALGERASSVLGDIFWDTRQMFF.

About this clone itself: Given a far larger clone just one base away, this is likely a sequencing read error. The chain is built from TRDV2 and TRDJ1; TRDD3 agrees at 9 bases. This CDR3 contains 14 residues. The germline gives CDR1 GEAIGNYY, CDR2 EKD. In DNA, the CDR3 is TGTGCCCGTGACACGCTGGGGGATTCCGATAAACTCATCTTT. It is translated as CARDTLGDSDKLIF.

In regard to this clone: A far larger clone is one nucleotide away, so this likely arose from a read error. This same CDR3 is encoded by further DNA sequences in the sample. The genes are TRDV2 and TRDJ1; 11 positions match TRDD3. The CDR3 totals 18 residues. Germline CDR1 reads GEAIGNYY; CDR2 reads EKD. CDR3 amino acids: CACDTVGGWGIQGDKLIF. The DNA for the CDR3 is TGTGCCTGCGACACCGTAGGAGGCTGGGGGATACAAGGTGATAAACTCATCTTT.

Regarding this clone: This likely reflects a read error, since a far larger clone is one base away. The V call is TRDV1, the J call TRDJ1, with 8 bases aligning to TRDD3. The CDR3 loop spans 26 amino acids. Germline V gene data show CDR1 as TSWWSYY and CDR2 as QGS. V lost 0 bases to trimming and J lost 0 bases; unmatched junction nucleotides: 33. The CDR3 nucleotides are TGTGCTCTTGGGGAACTGAGACTCTTCTTACACACCCTCTACTGGGGGGAGCGCTTCTACACCGATAAACTCATCTTT. This sequence encodes CALGELRLFLHTLYWGERFYTDKLIF.

As regards this clone: TCRdb shows a much larger clone's protein in place of this DNA's translation, and the two differ at residue 13, likely through a read error; the protein shown is translated from the DNA. CDR3 amino acids: CACDTPSTGGQSFWDTRQMFF. For the CDR3, the DNA is TGTGCCTGTGACACCCCCAGTACTGGGGGCCAAAGCTTCTGGGACACCCGACAGATGTTTTTC. V usage is TRDV2 and J usage is TRDJ3, with 8 nucleotides matching TRDD3. The CDR3 extends over 21 amino acids. Germline V lookup: CDR1 GEAIGNYY, CDR2 EKD. Unmatched junction bases numbered 15, after V lost 0 bases and J lost 3 bases.

This clone is termed medium-sized. It differs at one base from a far larger clone, so likely a read error. The chain has TRDV2 and TRDJ1; 10 bases align to TRDD3. The CDR3 covers 20 residues. The ends lost 0 bases at V and 1 base at J; junction bases unmatched: 16. Per the germline V gene, CDR1 is GEAIGNYY and CDR2 is EKD. In nucleotides, the CDR3 is TGTGCCTGTGACACCGTTACTGGGGGATCCTCGTCAGGGGGCACCGATAAACTCATCTTT. Amino acids: CACDTVTGGSSSGGTDKLIF.

By share of the sample, this clone is medium-sized. It differs at one base from a far larger clone, so likely a read error. The chain carries TRDV2 and TRDJ3, with D tentatively TRDD3 (5 bases). The CDR3 is 19 amino acids. CDR1 is GEAIGNYY, CDR2 EKD, per germline. V dropped 0 bases and J dropped 2 bases, with 16 bases sitting between them. This chain's CDR3 is CACDTVGTGGPWDTRQMFF. CDR3 DNA: TGTGCCTGTGACACCGTGGGGACGGGTGGCCCCTGGGACACCCGACAGATGTTTTTC.

This clone was counted a few times. TCRdb's protein, taken from a much larger clone, differs from this DNA's translation at residue 3, likely owing to a read error; the protein displayed comes from the DNA. The V and J genes are TRDV1 and TRDJ1; 12 bases align to TRDD3. The CDR3 consists of 20 residues. Germline lookup yields CDR1 TSWWSYY and CDR2 QGS. The CDR3 DNA sequence: TGTGCTCCTGGGGAATACGTCCTACTACTGGGGGATACACACACCGATAAACTCATCTTT. Amino acids: CAPGEYVLLLGDTHTDKLIF.

Turning to this clone: A read error likely explains this, since a far larger clone differs by one base. Additional DNA sequences in this sample encode the identical CDR3. J is TRDJ1 and V is TRDV2; 12 bases match TRDD3. Germline CDR1 reads GEAIGNYY; CDR2 reads EKD. This CDR3 comprises 19 residues. In nucleotides, the CDR3 is TGTGCTTGTGACACGTTACTGGGGGATACATGGACCCAGACCGATAAACTCATCTTT. Residues: CACDTLLGDTWTQTDKLIF.

Points on this clone: This likely came from a read error, as a far larger clone is one base away. Distinct nucleotide sequences in the sample also encode this CDR3. This chain uses TRDV2 with TRDJ3; the match to TRDD3 covers 8 bases. Germline V gene data show CDR1 as GEAIGNYY and CDR2 as EKD. The CDR3 contains 21 residues. The CDR3 DNA is TGTGCATGTGACACCCCCAGTACTGGGGGCCAAAGCTCCTGGGACACCCGACAGATGTTTTTC. Residues: CACDTPSTGGQSSWDTRQMFF.

For this clone: This likely traces to a read error, being one base from a far larger clone. This chain connects TRDV3 to TRDJ1; TRDD3 aligns across 7 bases. This CDR3 spans 17 amino acids. CDR1 TVYSNPD and CDR2 GDNSRS come from the germline V gene (reference sequence). The DNA of the CDR3 is TGTGCCTTTAATCCTTCAGCGATACTGGGGATGTTCGATAAATTCATCTTT. Protein sequence: CAFNPSAILGMFDKFIF. Combining the CDR3 with reference TRDV3 and TRDJ1 gives the whole variable domain CDKVTQSSPDQTVASGSEVVLLCTYDTVYSNPDLFWYRIRPDYSFQFVFYGDNSRSEGADFTQGRFSVKHILTQKAFHLVISPVRTEDSATYYCAFNPSAILGMFDKFIFGKGTRVTVEP.

A few counts support this clone. TCRdb shows a much larger clone's protein in place of this DNA's translation, and the two differ at residue 3, likely through a read error; the protein shown is translated from the DNA. The J gene is TRDJ1, the V gene TRDV2; TRDD3 matches 12 bases. The CDR3 is 19 residues long. Germline values: CDR1 GEAIGNYY, CDR2 EKD. The CDR3 coding sequence is TGTGCCCGTGACACGTTACTGGGGGATACATGGACCCAGACCGATAAACTCATCTTT. Protein product: CARDTLLGDTWTQTDKLIF.

This clone was seen more than once but under ten times. Since a far larger clone is one base different, this is likely a read error. The sample contains more than one DNA sequence encoding this CDR3. J is TRDJ1 and V is TRDV2; 10 bases agree with TRDD3. V was pared by 0 bases and J by 5 bases, with 17 bases of the junction left unmatched. Per the germline V gene, CDR1 is GEAIGNYY and CDR2 is EKD. The CDR3 consists of 19 residues. The CDR3 sequence is CACDTVPTGTGGSSDKLIF. CDR3 bases: TGTGCCTGTGACACCGTACCTACAGGTACTGGGGGATCATCGGATAAACTCATCTTT.